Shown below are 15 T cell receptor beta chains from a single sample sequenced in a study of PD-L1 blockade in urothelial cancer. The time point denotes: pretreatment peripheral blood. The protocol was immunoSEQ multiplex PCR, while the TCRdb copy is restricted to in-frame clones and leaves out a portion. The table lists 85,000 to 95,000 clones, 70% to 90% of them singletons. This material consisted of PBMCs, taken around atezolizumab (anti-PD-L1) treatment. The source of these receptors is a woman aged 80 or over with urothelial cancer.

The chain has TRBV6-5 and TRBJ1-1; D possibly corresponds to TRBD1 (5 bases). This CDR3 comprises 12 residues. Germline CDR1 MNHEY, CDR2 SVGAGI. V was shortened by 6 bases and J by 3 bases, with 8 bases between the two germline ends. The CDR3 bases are TGTGCCAGCAGAACCAGGGACACTGAAGCTTTCTTT. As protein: CASRTRDTEAFF.

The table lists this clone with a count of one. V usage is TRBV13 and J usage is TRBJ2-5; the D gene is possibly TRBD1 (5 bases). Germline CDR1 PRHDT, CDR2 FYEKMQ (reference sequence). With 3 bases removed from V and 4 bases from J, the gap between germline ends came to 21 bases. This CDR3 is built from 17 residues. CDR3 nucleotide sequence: TGTGCCAGCAGCTTTCGGCAGGGCGTATCATCCGGAGAGACCCAGTACTTC. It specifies CASSFRQGVSSGETQYF. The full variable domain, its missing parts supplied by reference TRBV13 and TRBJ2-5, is AAGVIQSPRHLIKEKRETATLKCYPIPRHDTVYWYQQGPGQDPQFLISFYEKMQSDKGSIPDRFSAQQFSDYHSELNMSSLELGDSALYFCASSFRQGVSSGETQYFGPGTRLLVL.

The CDR3 sequence: CSVERDRGNEQYF. In nucleotides, the CDR3 is TGCAGCGTTGAGAGGGACAGGGGTAACGAGCAGTACTTC. The chain carries TRBV29-1 and TRBJ2-7; 10 bases are a match to TRBD1. Per the germline V gene, CDR1 is SQVTM and CDR2 is ANQGSEA. CDR3 length equals 13 residues. V lost 3 bases to trimming and J lost 5 bases; unmatched junction nucleotides: 4.

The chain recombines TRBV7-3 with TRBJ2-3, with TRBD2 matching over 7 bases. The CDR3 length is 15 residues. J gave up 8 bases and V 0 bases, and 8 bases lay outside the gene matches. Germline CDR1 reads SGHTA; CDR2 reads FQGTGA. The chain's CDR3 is CASSLTSPPGGTQYF. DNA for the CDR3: TGTGCCAGCAGCTTAACGAGTCCTCCGGGGGGTACGCAGTATTTT.

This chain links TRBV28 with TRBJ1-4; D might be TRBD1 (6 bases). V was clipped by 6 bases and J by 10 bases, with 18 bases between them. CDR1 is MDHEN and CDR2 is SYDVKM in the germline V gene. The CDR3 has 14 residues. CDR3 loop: CASSPQGEKGKLFF. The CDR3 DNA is TGTGCCAGCAGCCCACAGGGTGAGAAAGGAAAACTGTTTTTT.

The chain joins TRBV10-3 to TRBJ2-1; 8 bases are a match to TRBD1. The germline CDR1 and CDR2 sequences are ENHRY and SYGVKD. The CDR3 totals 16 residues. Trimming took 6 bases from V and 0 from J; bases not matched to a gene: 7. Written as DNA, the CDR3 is TGTGCCATCAGGGGTTCAACAGGGGGCTCCTACAATGAGCAGTTCTTC. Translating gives CAIRGSTGGSYNEQFF.

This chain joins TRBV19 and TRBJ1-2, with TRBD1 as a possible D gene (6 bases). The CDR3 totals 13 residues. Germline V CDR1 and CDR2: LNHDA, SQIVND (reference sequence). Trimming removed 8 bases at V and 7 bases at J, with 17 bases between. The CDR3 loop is CASESGGGFGYTF. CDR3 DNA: TGTGCCAGTGAATCGGGGGGCGGCTTTGGCTACACCTTC.

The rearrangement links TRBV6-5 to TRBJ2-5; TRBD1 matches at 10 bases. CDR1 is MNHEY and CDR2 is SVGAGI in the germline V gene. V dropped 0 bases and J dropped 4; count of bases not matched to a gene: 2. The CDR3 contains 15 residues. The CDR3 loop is CASSYSRTGGETQYF. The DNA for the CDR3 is TGTGCCAGCAGTTACTCTCGGACAGGGGGAGAGACCCAGTACTTC.

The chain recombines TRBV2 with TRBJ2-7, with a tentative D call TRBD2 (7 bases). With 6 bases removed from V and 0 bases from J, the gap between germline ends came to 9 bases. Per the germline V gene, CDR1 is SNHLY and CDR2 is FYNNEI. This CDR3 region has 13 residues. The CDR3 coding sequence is TGTGCCAGCAGGGGGGGGCCCTCCTACGAGCAGTACTTC. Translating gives CASRGGPSYEQYF.

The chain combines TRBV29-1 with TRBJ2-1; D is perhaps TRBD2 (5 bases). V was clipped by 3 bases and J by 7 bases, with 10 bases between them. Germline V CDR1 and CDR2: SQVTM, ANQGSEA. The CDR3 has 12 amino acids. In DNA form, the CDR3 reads TGCAGCGTTGACGGGATTACGAATGAGCAGTTCTTC. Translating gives CSVDGITNEQFF.

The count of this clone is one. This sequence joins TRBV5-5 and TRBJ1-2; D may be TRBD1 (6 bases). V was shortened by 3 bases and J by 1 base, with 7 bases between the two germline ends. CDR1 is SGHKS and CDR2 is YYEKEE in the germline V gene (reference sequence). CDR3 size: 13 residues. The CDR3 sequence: CASSSQGNYGYTF. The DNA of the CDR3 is TGTGCCAGCAGCTCACAGGGTAACTATGGCTACACCTTC.

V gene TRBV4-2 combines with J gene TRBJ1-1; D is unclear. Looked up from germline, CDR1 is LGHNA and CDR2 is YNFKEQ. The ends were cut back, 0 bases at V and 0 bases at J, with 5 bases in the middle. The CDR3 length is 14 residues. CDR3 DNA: TGTGCCAGCAGCCAAGATGGCCTGAACACTGAAGCTTTCTTT. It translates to CASSQDGLNTEAFF.

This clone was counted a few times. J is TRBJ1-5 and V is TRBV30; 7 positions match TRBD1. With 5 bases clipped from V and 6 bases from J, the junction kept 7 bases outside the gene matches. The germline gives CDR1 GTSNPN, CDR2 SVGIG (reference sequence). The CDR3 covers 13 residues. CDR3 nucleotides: TGTGCCTGGGTAGGTCAGGGGGGTCAGCCCCAGCATTTT. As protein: CAWVGQGGQPQHF.

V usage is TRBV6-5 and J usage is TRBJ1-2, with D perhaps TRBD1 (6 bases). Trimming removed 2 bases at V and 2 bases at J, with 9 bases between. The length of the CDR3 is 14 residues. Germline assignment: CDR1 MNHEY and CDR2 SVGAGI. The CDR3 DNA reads TGTGCCAGCAGTTACGGGGGCAGGAACTATGGCTACACCTTC. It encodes CASSYGGRNYGYTF.

Here the CDR3 DNA reads TGTGCCAGCTGGAGGGGGGGCAGGCAGTACCAGCCCCAGCATTTT. Translating it yields CASWRGGRQYQPQHF. V and J are TRBV6-1 and TRBJ1-5; D might be TRBD1 (6 bases). Germline assignment: CDR1 MNHNS and CDR2 SASEGT. The CDR3 consists of 15 residues. The ends were cut back, 8 bases at V and 7 bases at J, with 21 bases in the middle.